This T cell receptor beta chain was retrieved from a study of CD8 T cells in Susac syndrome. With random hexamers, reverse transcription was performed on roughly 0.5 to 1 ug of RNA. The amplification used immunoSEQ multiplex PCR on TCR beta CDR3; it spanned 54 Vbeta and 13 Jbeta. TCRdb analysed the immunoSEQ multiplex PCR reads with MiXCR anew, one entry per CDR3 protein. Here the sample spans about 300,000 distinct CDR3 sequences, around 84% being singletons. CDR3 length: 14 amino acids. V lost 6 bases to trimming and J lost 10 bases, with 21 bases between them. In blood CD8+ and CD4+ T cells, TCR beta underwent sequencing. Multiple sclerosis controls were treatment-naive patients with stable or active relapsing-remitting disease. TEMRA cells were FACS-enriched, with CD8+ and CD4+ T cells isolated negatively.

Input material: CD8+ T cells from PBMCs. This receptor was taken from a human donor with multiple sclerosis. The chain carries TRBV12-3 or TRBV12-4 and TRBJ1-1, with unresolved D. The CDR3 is CASSFQIIGSGAFF. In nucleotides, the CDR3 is TGTGCCAGCAGCTTCCAAATAATAGGTTCGGGAGCTTTCTTT.